This TCR beta chain was retrieved from a study of vaccination effects on CD4 cells after COVID-19 (dated by TCRdb to 2022 to 2024). About the full investigation: Two doses of either the BNT162b2 or the mRNA-1273 mRNA SARS-CoV-2 vaccine were administered to participants. In the study, cultures from other donors were sequenced using the Oncomine TCR Beta short-read assay on an Illumina iSeq 100. A total of 10 COVID-19 convalescent patients and 4 SARS-CoV-2-naive healthy vaccine recipients were included in the full study. SARS-CoV-2 spike-specific CD4+ TCR repertoires were compared before and after mRNA vaccination in COVID-19 convalescent patients and in infection-naive vaccine recipients. Broader findings and caveats from the paper: Limitations of the study were the small number of convalescent patients and the absence of early post-infection timepoints. In healthy vaccine recipients, vaccine-induced clones were almost all SARS-CoV-2 mono-reactive, with only 1 of 255 cross-reactive with common cold coronaviruses. Clones induced by infection and clones induced by vaccination both contracted markedly at late timepoints after vaccination, which fits with T cell responses waning over time.

In the ViraFEST assay, PBMC were stimulated with viral peptide pools, and antigen-specific CD4+ T cell clonotypes were then identified by expansion using TCR sequencing. After more than 9 days of culture, CD4+ T cells were isolated with the EasySep CD4+ T cell isolation kit. The absence of prior SARS-CoV-2 infection in healthy vaccine recipients was confirmed by negative nucleocapsid antibodies before and after vaccination. About 2.1 million PBMC per well were cultured in IMDM with about 5.4% human AB serum, 10 IU/ml IL-2 and gentamicin, plus 10 ug/ml peptides. On days 3 and 7, half of the culture medium was replaced with fresh IL-2-containing medium. Each peptide stimulation condition was cultured in triplicate wells unless otherwise noted. Using Ficoll-Paque Plus gradient centrifugation, PBMC were separated from whole blood and then either used fresh or cryopreserved at -140C. The overlapping peptide pools covered the spike proteins of SARS-CoV-2 and of the common cold coronaviruses HCoV-NL63, HCoV-OC43 and HCoV-229E. The QIAamp micro DNA kit was used to extract genomic DNA from the cultured CD4+ T cells.

V is pruned by 4 bases and J by 4 bases, leaving 6 bases of the junction without a gene match. CDR3 length: 15 amino acids, cysteine to phenylalanine. Of all the DNA, just the CDR3 is kept, 45 bases in frame from base 1. The germline V gene specifies ENHRY as CDR1 and SYGVKD as CDR2. Libraries were made using the immunoSEQ multiplex PCR assay. DNA from the cultured and isolated CD4+ T cells underwent TCR beta CDR3 sequencing. Processing in the source paper ran as follows. Non-productive TCR sequences were removed, reads were trimmed to the CDR3 region, and CDR3s of at least 7 amino acids were retained. Antigen-specific clonotypes were identified with the MANAFEST web app by comparing expansion in peptide wells against reference cultures. For clones to be considered positive, expansion at FDR<0.05 versus reference and all other wells, an odds ratio above 5, and a frequency above 0.1% in two replicate wells were required. A clonotype was defined as cross-reactive if the clonotype was significantly expanded both in SARS-CoV-2 spike wells and in at least one common cold coronavirus spike condition. CDR3 similarity was assessed by Levenshtein distance with the stringdist R package, and unrooted trees were built with ape in R 3.6.1. In its TCRdb copy, this immuneACCESS table keeps in-frame sequences only and misses some clones. Where compared with another copy, unresolved V genes explain less than half of these, and the others have no known cause. V and J calls plus clone size are reproduced from that table; the DNA served to infer D and trimming. This sample gives around 63,000 clones in total; about 80% of them show up just once. 3.7% of the sample is in the top ten clones.

For this clone: Its cognate antigen has yet to be identified. No base quality information exists; no much larger clone differs at one position.

Material: CD4+ T cells from PBMCs cultured with HCoV-OC43 spike peptides, obtained before COVID-19 vaccination. Reading the label with the study, this specimen's cell subset or site is: HCoV-OC43 spike overlapping peptide pool stimulation. This TCR came from a human donor who received a COVID-19 vaccine. The chain is assembled from TRBV10-3 and TRBJ2-3; TRBD2 fits 9 bases in the junction. CDR3 reads: CAISVVAGASDTQYF. The DNA is as follows: TGTGCCATCAGTGTGGTAGCGGGGGCTTCAGATACGCAGTATTTT.